This paragraph covers one TCR beta chain sequence. The CDR3 loop spans 15 amino acids. The J segment lost 4 bases and the V segment lost 6 bases, leaving 7 bases of the junction unmatched. Germline lookup yields CDR1 SGHNT and CDR2 YYREEE (reference sequence). Assay used: immunoSEQ multiplex PCR; TCRdb lists only in-frame clones, some missing. The profile covers 75,000 to 100,000 clones, with around 89% appearing a single time and 2.8% taken by the ten largest. The source of the sample is a study of T cell responses to AZD1222 COVID-19 vaccine. Sequencing was performed on peripheral blood, taken on day 0 of AZD1222 vaccination. This TCR was sampled from an adult in good health. The genes are TRBV5-4 and TRBJ2-6, with TRBD1 matching 7 bases. The CDR3 coding sequence is TGTGCCAGCACCCCGCTCAGGGGGGGGGCCAACGTCCTGACTTTC. It codes for CASTPLRGGANVLTF.